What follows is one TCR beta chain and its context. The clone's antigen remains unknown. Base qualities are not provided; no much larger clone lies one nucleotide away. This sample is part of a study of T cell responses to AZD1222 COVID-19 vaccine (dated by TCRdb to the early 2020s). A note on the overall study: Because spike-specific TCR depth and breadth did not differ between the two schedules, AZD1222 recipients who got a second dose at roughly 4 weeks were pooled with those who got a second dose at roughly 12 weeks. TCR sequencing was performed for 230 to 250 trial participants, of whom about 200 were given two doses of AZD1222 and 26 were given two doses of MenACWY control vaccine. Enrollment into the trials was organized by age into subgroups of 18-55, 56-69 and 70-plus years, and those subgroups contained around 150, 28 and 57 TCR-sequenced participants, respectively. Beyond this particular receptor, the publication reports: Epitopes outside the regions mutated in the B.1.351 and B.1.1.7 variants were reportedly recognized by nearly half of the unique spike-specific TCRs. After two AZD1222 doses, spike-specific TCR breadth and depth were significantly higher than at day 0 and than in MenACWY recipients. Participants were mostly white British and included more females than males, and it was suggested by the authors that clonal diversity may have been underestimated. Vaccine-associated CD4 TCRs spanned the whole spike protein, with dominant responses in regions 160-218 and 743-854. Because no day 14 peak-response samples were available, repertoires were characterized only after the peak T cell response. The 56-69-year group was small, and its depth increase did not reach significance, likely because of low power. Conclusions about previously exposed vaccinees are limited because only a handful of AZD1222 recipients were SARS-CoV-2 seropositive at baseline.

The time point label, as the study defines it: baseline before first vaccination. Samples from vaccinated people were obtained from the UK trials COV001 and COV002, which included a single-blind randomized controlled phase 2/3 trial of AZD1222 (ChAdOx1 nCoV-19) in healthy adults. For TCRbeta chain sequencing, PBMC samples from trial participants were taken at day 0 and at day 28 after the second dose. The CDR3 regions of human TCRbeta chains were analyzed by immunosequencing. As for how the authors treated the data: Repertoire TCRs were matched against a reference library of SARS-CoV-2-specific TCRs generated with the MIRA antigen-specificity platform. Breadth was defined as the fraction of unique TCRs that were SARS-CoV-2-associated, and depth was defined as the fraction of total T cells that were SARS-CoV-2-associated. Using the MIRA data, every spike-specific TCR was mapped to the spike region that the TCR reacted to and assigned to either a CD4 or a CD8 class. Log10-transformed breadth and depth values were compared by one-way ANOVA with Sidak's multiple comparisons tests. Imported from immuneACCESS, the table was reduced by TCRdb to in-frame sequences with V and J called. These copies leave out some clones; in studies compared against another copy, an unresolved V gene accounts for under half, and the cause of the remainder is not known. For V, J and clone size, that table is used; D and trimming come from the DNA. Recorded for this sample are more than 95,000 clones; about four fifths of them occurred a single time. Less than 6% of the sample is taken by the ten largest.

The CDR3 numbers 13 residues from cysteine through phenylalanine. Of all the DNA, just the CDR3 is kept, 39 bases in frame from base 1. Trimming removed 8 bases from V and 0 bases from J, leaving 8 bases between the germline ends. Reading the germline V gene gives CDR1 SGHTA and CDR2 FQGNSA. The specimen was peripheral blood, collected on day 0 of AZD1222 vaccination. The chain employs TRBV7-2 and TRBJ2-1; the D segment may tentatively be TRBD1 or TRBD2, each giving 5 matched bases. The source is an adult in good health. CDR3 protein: CASGTTSYNEQFF. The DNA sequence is TGTGCCAGCGGGACCACCTCCTACAATGAGCAGTTCTTC.